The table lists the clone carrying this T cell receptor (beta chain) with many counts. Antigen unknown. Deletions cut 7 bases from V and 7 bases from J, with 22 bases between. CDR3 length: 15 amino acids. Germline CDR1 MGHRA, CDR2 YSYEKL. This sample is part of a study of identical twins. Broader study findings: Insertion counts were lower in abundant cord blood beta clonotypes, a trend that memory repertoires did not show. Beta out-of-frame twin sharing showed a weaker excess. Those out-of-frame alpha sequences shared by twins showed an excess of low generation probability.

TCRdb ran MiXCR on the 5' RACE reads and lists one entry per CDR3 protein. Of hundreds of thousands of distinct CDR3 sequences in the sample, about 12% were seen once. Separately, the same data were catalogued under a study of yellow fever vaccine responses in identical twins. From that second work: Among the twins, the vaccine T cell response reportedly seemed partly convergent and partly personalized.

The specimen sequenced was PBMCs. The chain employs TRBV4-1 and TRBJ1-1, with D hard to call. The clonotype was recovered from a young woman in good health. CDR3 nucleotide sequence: TGCGCCAGCAAAAGACCCGGGATCCCCTCCTATGAAGCTTTCTTT. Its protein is CASKRPGIPSYEAFF.